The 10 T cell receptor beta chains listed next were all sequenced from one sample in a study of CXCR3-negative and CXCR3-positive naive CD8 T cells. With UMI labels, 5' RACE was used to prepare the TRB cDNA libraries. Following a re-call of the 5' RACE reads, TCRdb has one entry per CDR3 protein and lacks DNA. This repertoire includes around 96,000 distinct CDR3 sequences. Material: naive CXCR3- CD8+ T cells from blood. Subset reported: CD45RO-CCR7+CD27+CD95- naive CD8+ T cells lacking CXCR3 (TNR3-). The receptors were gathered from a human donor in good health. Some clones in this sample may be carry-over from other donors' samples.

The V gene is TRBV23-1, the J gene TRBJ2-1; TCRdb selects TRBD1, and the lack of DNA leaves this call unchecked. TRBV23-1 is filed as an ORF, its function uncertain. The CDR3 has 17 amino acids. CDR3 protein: CANHGGRVQGVCNEQFF.

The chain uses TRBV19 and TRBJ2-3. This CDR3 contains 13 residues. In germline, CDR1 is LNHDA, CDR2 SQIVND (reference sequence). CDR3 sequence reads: CASSILSGDTQYF.

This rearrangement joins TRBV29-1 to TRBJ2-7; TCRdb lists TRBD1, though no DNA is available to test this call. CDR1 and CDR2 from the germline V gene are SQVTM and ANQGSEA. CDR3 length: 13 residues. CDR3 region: CSVEFGQGDEQYF.

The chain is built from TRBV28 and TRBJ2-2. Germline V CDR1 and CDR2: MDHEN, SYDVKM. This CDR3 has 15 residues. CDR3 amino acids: CASSLYGVGTGELFF.

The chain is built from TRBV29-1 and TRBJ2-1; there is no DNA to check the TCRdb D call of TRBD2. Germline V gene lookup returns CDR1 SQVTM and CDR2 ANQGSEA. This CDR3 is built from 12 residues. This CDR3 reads CSVELGGVEQFF.

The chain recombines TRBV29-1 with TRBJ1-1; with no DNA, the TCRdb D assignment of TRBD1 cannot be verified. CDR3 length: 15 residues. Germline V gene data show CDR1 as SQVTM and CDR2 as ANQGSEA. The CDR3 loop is CSVEGTGQGDTEAFF.

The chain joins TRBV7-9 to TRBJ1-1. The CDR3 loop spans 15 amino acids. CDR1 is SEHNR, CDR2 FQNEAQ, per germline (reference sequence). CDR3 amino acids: CASSLVPATNTEAFF. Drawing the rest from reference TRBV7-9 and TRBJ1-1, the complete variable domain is DTGVSQNPRHKITKRGQNVTFRCDPISEHNRLYWYRQTLGQGPEFLTYFQNEAQLEKSRLLSDRFSAERPKGSFSTLEIQRTEQGDSAMYLCASSLVPATNTEAFFGQGTRLTVV.

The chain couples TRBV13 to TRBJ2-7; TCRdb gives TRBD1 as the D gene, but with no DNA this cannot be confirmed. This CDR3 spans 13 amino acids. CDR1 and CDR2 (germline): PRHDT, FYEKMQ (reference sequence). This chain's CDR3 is CASSPGRLYEQYF.

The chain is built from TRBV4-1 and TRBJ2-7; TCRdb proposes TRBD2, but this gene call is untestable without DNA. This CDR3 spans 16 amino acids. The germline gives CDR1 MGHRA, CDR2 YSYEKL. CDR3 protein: CASSQTFGGALDEQYF.

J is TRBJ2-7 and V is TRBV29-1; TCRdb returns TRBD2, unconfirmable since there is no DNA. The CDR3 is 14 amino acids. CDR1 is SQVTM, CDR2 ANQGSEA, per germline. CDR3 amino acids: CSVEEGLRGNEQYF.